The present T cell receptor (beta chain) was sequenced within a study of blood T cells in healthy people across ages. Study findings and constraints: Long-lived donors carried more naive CD4+ cells and greater diversity than aged donors.

This clonotype showed up just a few times. Its target is unknown. Those donating, healthy Caucasian individuals from Russia, were aged about 6 to 100. The CDR3 sequence is 14 residues long. The V segment lost 3 bases and the J segment 6 bases; nucleotides outside the gene matches: 5. Germline CDR1 reads SGDLS; CDR2 reads YYNGEE. The authors ran a second PCR of about 6 to 11 cycles using a sample-barcoded 5' primer and a J-beta primer mix. TCRdb reprocessed the 5' RACE reads via MiXCR and lists one record per CDR3 protein. The sample records 1.5 million to 2 million distinct CDR3 sequences, about 49% being singletons.

Sequencing input: blood. V and J are TRBV9 and TRBJ2-3, with TRBD1 matching 9 bases. The origin of this receptor is a woman aged 40 to 50 in good health. CDR3 nucleotide sequence: TGTGCCAGCAGCGATCGGGACAGGGCCGATACGCAGTATTTT. Protein: CASSDRDRADTQYF.